These T cell receptor beta chains were read from a single sample in a study of human T cells and chemical hapten exposure. TCRdb used MiXCR to reprocess the RACE reads, holding one entry per CDR3 protein. The sample consists of approximately 33,000 distinct CDR3 sequences, 6.5% to 9% of them appearing once. What was sequenced was whole blood. These receptors were obtained from a human donor in good health. Some clones in this sample may be carry-over from other donors' samples. CDR3s include the opening cysteine and the closing phenylalanine or tryptophan. D genes are given only for firm matches. Rows may omit the clone size; those that give it use once, few, many or a size class.

TRBV5-1	many	TRBJ2-5	NA	TGCGCCAGCAGCTTGGGCAGCAACCAAGAGACCCAGTACTTC	CASSLGSNQETQYF
TRBV28	NA	TRBJ2-1	TRBD2	TGTGCCAGCAGTTTCGCGCTAGCGGACTCCTACAATGAGCAGTTCTTC	CASSFALADSYNEQFF
TRBV14	NA	TRBJ2-7	NA	TGTGCCGCCACCACCCGGTCTGAGCAGTACTTC	CAATTRSEQYF
TRBV20-1	NA	TRBJ2-7	TRBD2	TGCAGTGCTTTCGGGCCCCCTCTAGCGGGAGGGCCATTAGGAGGCGAGCAGTACTTC	CSAFGPPLAGGPLGGEQYF
TRBV2	many	TRBJ1-1	NA	TGTGCCAGCTCCCTGCGGGAGTGGGGGTCTGAAGCTTTCTTT	CASSLREWGSEAFF
TRBV3-1	many	TRBJ2-1	TRBD2	TGTGCCAGCAGCCAAGATTGGGGGACTAGTGGCGAGCAGTTCTTC	CASSQDWGTSGEQFF
TRBV3-1	NA	TRBJ2-5	TRBD2	TGTGCCAGCAGCCAAAAGTCGGGACTAGCGGGCCAAGAGACCCAGTACTTC	CASSQKSGLAGQETQYF
TRBV5-6	many	TRBJ1-1	TRBD1	TGTGCCAGCAGGACCTTCCGGGACAGGGGGGTCATGAACACTGAAGCTTTCTTT	CASRTFRDRGVMNTEAFF
TRBV7-2	many	TRBJ2-1	NA	TGTGCCAGCAGCCCGCAGCGTAGGTTTGGGGGAGTCGAGCAGTTCTTC	CASSPQRRFGGVEQFF
TRBV5-1	NA	TRBJ2-6	NA	TGCGCCAGCAGCTTTATTAGTCCAGGAGGGGCCAACGTCCTGACTTTC	CASSFISPGGANVLTF
TRBV28	NA	TRBJ1-5	NA	TGTGCCAGCACCCAAAGGGGCAGGGGCAATCAGCCCCAGCATTTT	CASTQRGRGNQPQHF
TRBV28	many	TRBJ2-1	NA	TGTGCCAGCAGTTTCCCCGGACCATCGAGCTCCTACAATGAGCAGTTCTTC	CASSFPGPSSSYNEQFF
TRBV28	many	TRBJ1-2	TRBD1	TGTGCCAGCAGACAACAGGGGGACTATGGCTACACCTTC	CASRQQGDYGYTF
TRBV5-5	NA	TRBJ1-1	NA	TGTGCCAGCAGCTTGTACGAGAATGAAGCTTTCTTT	CASSLYENEAFF
TRBV6-1	NA	TRBJ2-5	TRBD2	TGTGCCAGCAGTTACGGGGGGACTGGAGAGACCCAGTACTTC	CASSYGGTGETQYF
TRBV7-2	many	TRBJ2-1	NA	TGTGCCAGCAGGCCTGACTCCTTGGAGGGGTATGAGCAGTTCTTC	CASRPDSLEGYEQFF
TRBV2	NA	TRBJ2-2	NA	TGTGCCAGCCGGTGGGGACTTGCGACCGGGGAGCTGTTTTTT	CASRWGLATGELFF
TRBV14	many	TRBJ1-1	NA	TGTGCCAGCAGCCAAGATCGGAGCACTGAAGCTTTCTTT	CASSQDRSTEAFF
TRBV19	many	TRBJ1-4	NA	TGTGCCAGTCAGACAGGCGAAAAACTGTTTTTT	CASQTGEKLFF
TRBV18	NA	TRBJ2-3	TRBD1	TGTGCCAGCTCACCCGGGACAGGGGGTCATCGGACGCAGTATTTT	CASSPGTGGHRTQYF
TRBV4-3	many	TRBJ1-1	NA	TGCGCCAGCAGCCAAGATCTGGTGAACACTGAAGCTTTCTTT	CASSQDLVNTEAFF
TRBV28	many	TRBJ2-7	NA	TGTGCCAGCATCTCTACAGGGCTAAGCTCCTACGAGCAGTACTTC	CASISTGLSSYEQYF
TRBV4-1	few	TRBJ2-1	NA	TGCGCCAGCAGCCAAGTTAGCGCCACCTCCTACAATGAGCAGTTCTTC	CASSQVSATSYNEQFF
TRBV10-1	many	TRBJ1-1	NA	TGCGCCAGCCGAATCCTGCAGGTGAACACTGAAGCTTTCTTT	CASRILQVNTEAFF
TRBV20-1	many	TRBJ2-1	TRBD2	TGCAGTGCTAGAGATCCCACGATAGCGGGGTACAATGAGCAGTTCTTC	CSARDPTIAGYNEQFF
TRBV7-9	many	TRBJ2-3	TRBD1	TGTGCCAGCAGCGCTGGACGAGGGGGGACAGGGCGCGCAGATACGCAGTATTTT	CASSAGRGGTGRADTQYF
TRBV18	NA	TRBJ2-7	NA	TGTGCCAGCTCACCGGCGAGGAGTAGTCACGAGCAGTACTTC	CASSPARSSHEQYF
TRBV2	medium-sized	TRBJ1-1	NA	TGTGCCAGCAGTGGAGTCGACAGGTTTGCCGTTGAAGCTTTCTTT	CASSGVDRFAVEAFF
TRBV7-9	many	TRBJ2-1	NA	TGTGCCAGCAGTTTCGACTCTTTCAATGAGCAGTTCTTC	CASSFDSFNEQFF
TRBV20-1	many	TRBJ2-7	NA	TGCAGTGCTAGAGGGCGGGATCCCCTACGGGAGCAGTACTTC	CSARGRDPLREQYF
TRBV7-2	many	TRBJ1-6	NA	TGTGCCAGCAGTTCTACAGTTTCCTATAATTCACCCCTCCACTTT	CASSSTVSYNSPLHF
TRBV15	few	TRBJ2-5	NA	TGTGCCACCAGCAGAGATATGGAGACCCAGTACTTC	CATSRDMETQYF
TRBV5-1	many	TRBJ2-3	NA	TGCGCCAGCAGCTTGGAAGGCACAGATACGCAGTATTTT	CASSLEGTDTQYF
TRBV6-5	many	TRBJ2-3	NA	TGTGCCAGCAGTTACTCGACCCCCTACACAGATACGCAGTATTTT	CASSYSTPYTDTQYF
TRBV4-2	many	TRBJ1-3	TRBD1	TGTGCCAGCAGCCATCTAGGACAGGGCTCTGGAAACACCATATATTTT	CASSHLGQGSGNTIYF
TRBV20-1	NA	TRBJ1-5	NA	TGCAGTGCTAGCCCCAGCAGCAATCAGCCCCAGCATTTT	CSASPSSNQPQHF
TRBV30	many	TRBJ2-7	NA	TGTGCCTGGAGTCCCCGCTACGAGCAGTACTTC	CAWSPRYEQYF
TRBV11-3	many	TRBJ1-1	NA	TGTGCCAGCAGCTTAGTGGGTAGGGAAGGTACTGAAGCTTTCTTT	CASSLVGREGTEAFF
TRBV13	few	TRBJ1-1	NA	TGTGTCAGCAGCTTAGAGGGGGGGCGAGGAGCTTTCTTT	CVSSLEGGRGAFF
TRBV20-1	many	TRBJ1-1	NA	TGCAGTGCTAGAGATCCGGGGGGCCGCCCGAACACTGAAGCTTTCTTT	CSARDPGGRPNTEAFF
TRBV25-1	NA	TRBJ2-1	NA	TGTGCCAGCAGTGAATATGATCCGAAGCGGAATGAGCAGTTCTTC	CASSEYDPKRNEQFF
TRBV28	many	TRBJ1-5	NA	TGTGCCAGCAGGGCACCCCATCAGCCCCAGCATTTT	CASRAPHQPQHF
TRBV5-4	few	TRBJ2-2	NA	TGTGCCAGCAGCTTGGCCGGGGCAGGGCCCGGGGAGCTGTTTTTT	CASSLAGAGPGELFF
TRBV20-1	few	TRBJ2-1	TRBD2	TGCAGTGCCCTCTTTAGCGGGAGGAGTTATGATGAGCAGTTCTTC	CSALFSGRSYDEQFF